These 3 T cell receptor beta chains were all obtained from the same sample, sequenced in a study of blood T cell repertoires in COVID-19. Profiled with immunoSEQ multiplex PCR; TCRdb holds only in-frame clones, not every one. Of about 280,000 clones listed, about 88% are singletons. The sample consisted of peripheral blood. These receptors came from a woman in her 30s with COVID-19, enrolled during active disease.

This clone was seen just once. V is TRBV9 and J is TRBJ1-6; 7 bases match TRBD1. The CDR3 is made up of 15 amino acids. Germline V gene sequence: CDR1 SGDLS, CDR2 YYNGEE. V was clipped by 1 base and J by 9 bases; unmatched bases: 7. The CDR3 nucleotides read TGTGCCAGCAGCGTACAGGACAGGTTATTTTCACCCCTCCACTTT. Translating it yields CASSVQDRLFSPLHF.

This clone has a single count. The rearrangement joins TRBV2 to TRBJ2-3; D uncertain. V lost 8 bases and J 2 bases, leaving 11 bases between the germline ends. Germline-derived CDR1 and CDR2 are SNHLY and FYNNEI. This CDR3 has 13 amino acids. The CDR3 sequence: CASELPPTDTQYF. CDR3 in DNA: TGTGCCAGCGAGCTACCCCCCACAGATACGCAGTATTTT.

This chain joins TRBV3-1 (or the pseudogene TRBV3-2) and TRBJ2-1; D not certain. CDR1 is LGHDT, CDR2 YNNKEL, per germline (reference sequence). The CDR3 contains 13 residues. Between the trimmed V and J ends, which lost 1 base and 8 bases, there was a span of 9 bases. CDR3 in amino acids: CASSQGWRDEQFF. The CDR3 DNA reads as TGTGCCAGCAGCCAAGGGTGGAGAGATGAGCAGTTCTTC.